Following are 21 T cell receptor beta chains from one sample sequenced in a study of cytomegalovirus exposure and HLA in healthy donors. Primers for the PCR totalled 60 Vbeta and 13 Jbeta. Clones were sequenced by immunoSEQ multiplex PCR, and TCRdb holds only the in-frame ones, with some missing. The sample carries under 150,000 clones, over 60% recorded once. The sequenced material came from PBMCs. These TCRs come from a man between 18 and 35 years old in good health and CMV-seropositive.

The chain couples TRBV2 to TRBJ2-1; no firm D call. The CDR3 covers 13 residues. V lost 7 bases, J lost 3 bases, and 10 bases lay in between. The germline V gene encodes CDR1 SNHLY and CDR2 FYNNEI. As DNA, the CDR3 is TGTGCCAGCACGAACCGCGGCTACAATGAGCAGTTCTTC. Its translation is CASTNRGYNEQFF.

CDR3 in DNA: TGCGCCAGCAGTGAAGGGTTCGGGGCGGGGGGCACAGATACGCAGTATTTT. The encoded protein is CASSEGFGAGGTDTQYF. V and J are TRBV10-1 and TRBJ2-3, with 7 bases that match TRBD2. Trimming removed 3 bases from V and 1 base from J; junction bases left unmatched: 10. Germline assignment: CDR1 WNHNN and CDR2 SYGVQD (reference sequence). There are 17 residues in the CDR3.

The V call is TRBV14, the J call TRBJ2-5; 8 bases map to TRBD1. Germline-derived CDR1 and CDR2 are SGHDN and FVKESK. The junction had 7 bases not matched to a gene; V was cut back by 0 bases and J by 1 base. The length of the CDR3 is 17 residues. The CDR3 DNA is TGTGCCAGCAGCCAAGAAGACAGGGGCCTCTTCCAAGAGACCCAGTACTTC. Its translation: CASSQEDRGLFQETQYF.

The chain uses TRBV7-2 and TRBJ2-4; possible D gene TRBD2, 7 bases. The V gene's germline CDR1 is SGHTA and CDR2 FQGNSA. The CDR3 is made up of 17 amino acids. The V gene lost 7 bases and the J gene lost 0 bases, with 19 bases spanning the gap. CDR3 sequence (DNA): TGTGCCAGCATCGAGTCGGCGGGGGCCCTAGCCAAAAACATTCAGTACTTC. Translated, it gives CASIESAGALAKNIQYF. Supplemented by reference TRBV7-2 and TRBJ2-4, the full variable domain reads GAGVSQSPSNKVTEKGKDVELRCDPISGHTALYWYRQSLGQGLEFLIYFQGNSAPDKSGLPSDRFSAERTGGSVSTLTIQRTQQEDSAVYLCASIESAGALAKNIQYFGAGTRLSVL.

The chain recombines TRBV7-9 with TRBJ2-3; D is uncertain. The CDR3 spans 14 residues. Germline CDR1 reads SEHNR; CDR2 reads FQNEAQ (reference sequence). V was shortened by 5 bases and J by 0 bases, with 9 bases between the two germline ends. The CDR3 here is CASSRQASTDTQYF. DNA for the CDR3: TGTGCCAGCAGCCGCCAGGCTAGCACAGATACGCAGTATTTT. The entire variable domain, with the rest obtained from reference TRBV7-9 and TRBJ2-3, is as follows: DTGVSQNPRHKITKRGQNVTFRCDPISEHNRLYWYRQTLGQGPEFLTYFQNEAQLEKSRLLSDRFSAERPKGSFSTLEIQRTEQGDSAMYLCASSRQASTDTQYFGPGTRLTVL.

This clone is a singleton in its sample. The CDR3: CASSSGQQNTEAFF. Here the CDR3 DNA reads TGTGCCAGCAGCTCAGGACAGCAGAACACTGAAGCTTTCTTT. The V and J genes are TRBV5-6 and TRBJ1-1; D possibly corresponds to TRBD1 (6 bases). This CDR3 is 14 amino acids long. Germline V gene data show CDR1 as SGHDT and CDR2 as YYEEEE. The ends were cut back, 3 bases at V and 1 base at J, with 10 bases in the middle.

J is TRBJ2-7 and V is TRBV14; TRBD1 matches at 9 bases. The CDR3 runs to 16 residues. Germline V CDR1 and CDR2: SGHDN, FVKESK. With 2 bases clipped from V and 3 bases from J, the junction kept 8 bases outside the gene matches. The CDR3 bases are TGTGCCAGCAGCCAACAACCGGGACAGGGATTCTACGAGCAGTACTTC. Translation gives CASSQQPGQGFYEQYF.

The chain couples TRBV5-5 to TRBJ1-2; no firm D call. The CDR3 covers 16 residues. Trimming left V 4 bases short and J 4 bases short, with 20 bases between. The germline gives CDR1 SGHKS, CDR2 YYEKEE (reference sequence). In DNA form, the CDR3 reads TGTGCCAGCAGCGATCGGGCCTCCGTGGGGAGCTATGGCTACACCTTC. This gives the protein CASSDRASVGSYGYTF.

The rearrangement links TRBV19 to TRBJ1-2, with TRBD1 matching over 10 bases. CDR1 LNHDA and CDR2 SQIVND come from the germline V gene (reference sequence). The V gene end was trimmed by 3 bases and the J gene end by 4 bases; junction bases not matched to a gene: 2. CDR3 length: 14 amino acids. CDR3 sequence: CASSIGTGVYGYTF. DNA of the CDR3: TGTGCCAGTAGTATCGGGACAGGGGTCTATGGCTACACCTTC.

The chain carries TRBV5-1 and TRBJ1-6; perhaps TRBD1 as D (6 bases). Germline CDR1 SGHRS, CDR2 YFSETQ. The CDR3 extends over 13 amino acids. V was pared by 5 bases and J by 5 bases, with 8 bases between. The CDR3 is CASREGDNSPLHF. The CDR3 DNA reads TGCGCCAGCAGAGAGGGGGATAATTCACCCCTCCACTTT.

The table lists this clone with a count of one. The genes are TRBV19 and TRBJ2-3, with 7 bases fitting TRBD1. The CDR3 is 15 residues long. V was clipped by 3 bases and J by 1 base; unmatched bases: 4. CDR1 is LNHDA, CDR2 SQIVND, per germline (reference sequence). CDR3 in DNA: TGTGCCAGTAGTATGGGACAGAAAGGCACAGATACGCAGTATTTT. It codes for CASSMGQKGTDTQYF.

This rearrangement joins TRBV5-1 to TRBJ2-5, with 8 bases aligning to TRBD1. J gave up 3 bases and V 2 bases, and 3 bases lay outside the gene matches. The CDR3 covers 14 residues. Germline V gives CDR1 SGHRS, CDR2 YFSETQ. The CDR3 region is CASSFQTGEETQYF. The CDR3, as DNA: TGCGCCAGCAGCTTCCAGACAGGGGAAGAGACCCAGTACTTC.

This clone was seen a handful of times. The rearrangement uses TRBV28 and TRBJ1-4; no reliable D call. Germline V gene data show CDR1 as MDHEN and CDR2 as SYDVKM. The V gene lost 3 bases and the J gene lost 5 bases, with 10 bases spanning the gap. The CDR3 totals 14 residues. The CDR3 sequence is CASSLTGWNEKLFF. CDR3 coding DNA: TGTGCCAGCAGTTTGACGGGGTGGAATGAAAAACTGTTTTTT.

The chain has TRBV6-1 and TRBJ1-3; a weak D match, TRBD1 (5 bases). Trimming took off 2 bases at V and 4 bases at J, with 6 bases between the two ends. CDR3 length: 13 amino acids. Germline loops: CDR1 MNHNS, CDR2 SASEGT. DNA for the CDR3: TGTGCCAGCAGTGAAAAGGGGGGAAACACCATATATTTT. Translating it yields CASSEKGGNTIYF.

The CDR3 reads CAISPGEGPYEQYV. The CDR3 bases are TGTGCCATCAGCCCCGGGGAGGGGCCCTACGAGCAGTACGTC. This chain links TRBV10-3 with TRBJ2-7; 7 nucleotides agree with TRBD2. Looked up from germline, CDR1 is ENHRY and CDR2 is SYGVKD. Unmatched junction bases numbered 7, after V lost 6 bases and J lost 2 bases. CDR3 size: 14 residues.

This clone was detected a few times. This chain joins TRBV5-1 and TRBJ2-5; possibly TRBD1 for D (6 bases). CDR1 is SGHRS, CDR2 YFSETQ, per germline. CDR3 length equals 14 residues. Trimming pared 2 bases from V and 5 bases from J, leaving 13 bases between. The CDR3 protein is CASSFKGRGETQYF. CDR3 sequence (DNA): TGCGCCAGCAGCTTTAAGGGCAGGGGTGAGACCCAGTACTTC.

The chain is built from TRBV11-3 and TRBJ1-5; 7 nucleotides agree with TRBD1. This CDR3 is built from 15 residues. The germline V gene has CDR1 SGHNT and CDR2 YENEEA. V gave up 0 bases and J gave up 6 bases; unmatched junction bases: 5. The CDR3 region is CASSLDGSGGQPQHF. The CDR3 DNA is TGTGCCAGCAGCTTAGATGGGTCAGGGGGTCAGCCCCAGCATTTT.

This chain links TRBV2 with TRBJ1-2; tentative D call: TRBD1 (5 bases). Germline V CDR1 and CDR2: SNHLY, FYNNEI. The CDR3 covers 12 residues. V lost 6 bases, J lost 3 bases, and 8 bases lay in between. The CDR3 region is CASSDRDYGYTF. Here the CDR3 DNA reads TGTGCCAGCAGCGACAGAGACTATGGCTACACCTTC.

The J gene is TRBJ2-3, the V gene TRBV4-2; the D gene is possibly TRBD2 (6 bases). This CDR3 region has 17 residues. Trimming removed 0 bases from V and 3 bases from J, with 16 bases in between. The V gene's germline CDR1 is LGHNA and CDR2 YNFKEQ. CDR3: CASSQDLAGSETDTQYF. CDR3 sequence (DNA): TGTGCCAGCAGCCAAGATCTGGCGGGGTCTGAGACAGATACGCAGTATTTT.

The chain uses TRBV7-9 and TRBJ2-5; possibly TRBD1 for D (5 bases). Germline assignment: CDR1 SEHNR and CDR2 FQNEAQ (reference sequence). Trimming cost V 2 bases and J 4 bases, with 14 bases left between them. The CDR3 sequence is 15 residues long. The CDR3 coding sequence is TGTGCCAGCAGCTTAAGAATGGCAGGGTTAGAGACCCAGTACTTC. The encoded protein is CASSLRMAGLETQYF.

This clone was detected only a few times. V usage is TRBV6-1 and J usage is TRBJ1-4; TRBD1 might be the D (6 bases). The V and J ends lost 1 base and 7 bases respectively, with 13 bases between them. Germline-derived CDR1 and CDR2 are MNHNS and SASEGT. The CDR3 runs to 15 residues. The CDR3 loop reads CASSEGGGRLEKLFF. CDR3 bases: TGTGCCAGCAGTGAAGGGGGGGGGCGCCTTGAAAAACTGTTTTTT.